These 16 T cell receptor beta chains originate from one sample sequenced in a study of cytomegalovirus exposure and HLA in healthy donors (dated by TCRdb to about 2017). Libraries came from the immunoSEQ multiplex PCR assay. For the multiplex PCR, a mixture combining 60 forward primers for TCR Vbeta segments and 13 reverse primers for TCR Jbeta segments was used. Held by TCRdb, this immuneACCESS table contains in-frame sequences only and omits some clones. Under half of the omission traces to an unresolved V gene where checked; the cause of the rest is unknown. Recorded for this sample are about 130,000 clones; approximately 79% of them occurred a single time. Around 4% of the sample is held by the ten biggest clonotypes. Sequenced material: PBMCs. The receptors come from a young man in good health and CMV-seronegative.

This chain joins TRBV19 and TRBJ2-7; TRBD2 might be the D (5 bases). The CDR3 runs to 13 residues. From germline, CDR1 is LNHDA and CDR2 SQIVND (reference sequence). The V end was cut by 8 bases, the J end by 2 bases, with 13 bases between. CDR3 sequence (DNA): TGTGCCAGTCCGGGCGCCGGGACCTACGAGCAGTACTTC. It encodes CASPGAGTYEQYF.

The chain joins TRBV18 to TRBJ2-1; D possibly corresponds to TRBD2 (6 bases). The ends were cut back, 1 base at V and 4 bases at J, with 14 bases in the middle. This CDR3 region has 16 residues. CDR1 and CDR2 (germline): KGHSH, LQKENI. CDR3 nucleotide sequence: TGTGCCAGCTCACCACTTGCTAGCGAGGAGTACAATGAGCAGTTCTTC. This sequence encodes CASSPLASEEYNEQFF.

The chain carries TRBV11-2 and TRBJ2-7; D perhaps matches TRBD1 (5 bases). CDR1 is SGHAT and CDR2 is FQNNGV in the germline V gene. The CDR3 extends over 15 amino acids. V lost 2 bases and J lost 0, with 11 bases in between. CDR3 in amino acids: CASSLSGWSSYEQYF. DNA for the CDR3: TGTGCCAGCAGCTTATCAGGGTGGAGCTCCTACGAGCAGTACTTC.

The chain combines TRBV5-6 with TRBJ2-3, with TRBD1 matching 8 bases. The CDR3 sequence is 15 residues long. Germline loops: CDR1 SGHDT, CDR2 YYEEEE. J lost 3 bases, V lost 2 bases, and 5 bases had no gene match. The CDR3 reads CASSLRTGWTDTQYF. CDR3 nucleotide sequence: TGTGCCAGCAGCTTAAGGACAGGGTGGACAGATACGCAGTATTTT.

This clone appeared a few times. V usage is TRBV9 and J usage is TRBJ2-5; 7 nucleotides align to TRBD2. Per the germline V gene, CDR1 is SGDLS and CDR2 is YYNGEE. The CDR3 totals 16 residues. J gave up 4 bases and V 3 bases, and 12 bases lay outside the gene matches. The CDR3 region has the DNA TGTGCCAGCAGCGAGTACTGGACTAGTGGGCCAGAGACCCAGTACTTC. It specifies CASSEYWTSGPETQYF.

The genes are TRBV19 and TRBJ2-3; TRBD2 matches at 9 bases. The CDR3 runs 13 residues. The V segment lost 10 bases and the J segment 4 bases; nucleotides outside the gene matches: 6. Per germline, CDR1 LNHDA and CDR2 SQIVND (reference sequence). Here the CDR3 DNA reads TGTGCCACCATCAGCGGGGGGTCAGATACGCAGTATTTT. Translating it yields CATISGGSDTQYF.

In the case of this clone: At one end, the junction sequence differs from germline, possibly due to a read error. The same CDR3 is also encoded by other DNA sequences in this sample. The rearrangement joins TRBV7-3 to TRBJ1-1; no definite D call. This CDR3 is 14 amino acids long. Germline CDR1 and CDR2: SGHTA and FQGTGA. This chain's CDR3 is CASSLSLAESEAFF. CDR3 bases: TGTGCCAGCAGCTTAAGTTTAGCGGAGTCTGAGGCTTTCTTT.

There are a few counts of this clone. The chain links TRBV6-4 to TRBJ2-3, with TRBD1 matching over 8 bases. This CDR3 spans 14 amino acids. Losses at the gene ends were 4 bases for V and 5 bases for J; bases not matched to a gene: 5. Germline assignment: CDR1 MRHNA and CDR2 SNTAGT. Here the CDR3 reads CASSGQGAGDTQYF. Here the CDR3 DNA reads TGTGCCAGCAGTGGCCAGGGGGCCGGAGATACGCAGTATTTT.

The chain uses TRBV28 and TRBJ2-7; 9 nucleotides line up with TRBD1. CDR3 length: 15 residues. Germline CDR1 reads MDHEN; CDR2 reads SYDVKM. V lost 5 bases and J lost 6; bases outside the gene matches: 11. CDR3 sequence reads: CASSLSGTGKGEQYF. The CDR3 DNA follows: TGTGCCAGCAGTCTCTCCGGGACAGGGAAAGGCGAGCAGTACTTC.

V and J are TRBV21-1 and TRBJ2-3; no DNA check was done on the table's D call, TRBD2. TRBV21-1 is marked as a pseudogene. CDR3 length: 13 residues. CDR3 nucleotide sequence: TGTGCCAGCAGCGAAAGGAGCCTCGATACGCAGTATTTT. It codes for CASSERSLDTQYF.

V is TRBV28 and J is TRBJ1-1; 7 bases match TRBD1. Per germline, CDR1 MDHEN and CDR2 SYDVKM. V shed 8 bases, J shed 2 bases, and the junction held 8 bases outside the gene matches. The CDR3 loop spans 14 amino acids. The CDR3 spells CASRDRVLNTEAFF. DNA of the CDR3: TGTGCCAGCCGTGACAGGGTTCTAAACACTGAAGCTTTCTTT.

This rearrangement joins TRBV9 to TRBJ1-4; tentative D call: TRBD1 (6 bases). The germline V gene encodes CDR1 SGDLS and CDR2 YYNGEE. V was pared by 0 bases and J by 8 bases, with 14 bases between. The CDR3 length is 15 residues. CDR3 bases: TGTGCCAGCAGCGTAGGGCAGGGGTTTATAGAAAAACTGTTTTTT. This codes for CASSVGQGFIEKLFF.

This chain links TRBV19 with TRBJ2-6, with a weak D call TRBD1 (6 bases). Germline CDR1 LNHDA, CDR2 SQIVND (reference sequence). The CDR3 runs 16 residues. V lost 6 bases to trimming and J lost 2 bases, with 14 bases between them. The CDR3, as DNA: TGTGCCAGTAGCACCACAGGGAAAACTGGGGCCAACGTCCTGACTTTC. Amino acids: CASSTTGKTGANVLTF.

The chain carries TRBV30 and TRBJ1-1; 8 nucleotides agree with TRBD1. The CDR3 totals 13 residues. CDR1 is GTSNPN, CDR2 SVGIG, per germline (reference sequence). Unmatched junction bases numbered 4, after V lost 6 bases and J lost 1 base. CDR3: CACEGTGNTEAFF. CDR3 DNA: TGTGCCTGTGAAGGGACAGGGAACACTGAAGCTTTCTTT.

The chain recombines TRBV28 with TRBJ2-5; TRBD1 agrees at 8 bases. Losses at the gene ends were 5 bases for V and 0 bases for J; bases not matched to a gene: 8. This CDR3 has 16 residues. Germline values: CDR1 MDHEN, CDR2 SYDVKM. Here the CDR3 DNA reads TGTGCCAGCAGTAAATGGACAGGGCCAAACCAAGAGACCCAGTACTTC. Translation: CASSKWTGPNQETQYF.

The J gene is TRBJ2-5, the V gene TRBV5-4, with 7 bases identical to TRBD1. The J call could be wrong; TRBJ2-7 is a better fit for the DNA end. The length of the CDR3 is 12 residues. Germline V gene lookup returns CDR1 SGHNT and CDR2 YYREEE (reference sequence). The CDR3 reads CASSDRAYEQYF. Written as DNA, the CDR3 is TGTGCCAGCTCCGACAGGGCCTACGAGCAGTACTTC.